This T cell receptor (beta chain) was retrieved from a study of cytomegalovirus exposure and HLA in healthy donors. Study-wide results and limits: Usually a TCR sequence was rare, but some public TCRs were found in many donors. DRB1 showed the most TCR associations and HLA-C the fewest in a later analysis, as rates varied by HLA locus.

V dropped 1 base and J dropped 0 bases, with 6 bases sitting between them. The germline V gene encodes CDR1 MGHRA and CDR2 YSYEKL. The CDR3 runs to 14 residues. As for this clone: Its antigen is as yet unknown. The same CDR3 can be traced to other DNA sequences in this sample.

Vbeta (60) and Jbeta (13) primers were used in the PCR. The assay was immunoSEQ multiplex PCR, and TCRdb's table has in-frame clones only and misses some. Of roughly 180,000 clones in the sample, under 80% were seen once. The chain is built from TRBV4-1 and TRBJ1-2, with D tentatively TRBD1 (6 bases). The receptor comes from a woman between 50 and 59 years old in good health and CMV-seropositive. The sample was PBMCs. The DNA of the CDR3 is TGCGCCAGCAGCCAAGGGACAGCTAACTATGGCTACACCTTC. Its translation is CASSQGTANYGYTF.